This is a list of T cell receptor beta chains from one sample in a study of T cell changes during pregnancy in multiple sclerosis. The assay was immunoSEQ multiplex PCR, and TCRdb's table has in-frame clones only and misses some. The table has some 100,000 clones, about 92% seen once. The sequencing here drew on peripheral blood, taken in the second trimester of pregnancy. The receptors were gathered from a female donor with multiple sclerosis, enrolled in a pregnancy study. Each CDR3 is given with its conserved first and last residue. A D gene is named only where the DNA matches it firmly. Not every row has a clone size; where given, it reads once, few, many or a size class.

CDR3 protein	CDR3 DNA	D gene	V gene	J gene	clone size
CASSPGLAGGRNEQFF	TGTGCCAGCAGCCCCGGACTAGCGGGGGGGCGAAATGAGCAGTTCTTC	TRBD2	TRBV11-3	TRBJ2-1	NA
CASSPRTSGGSYNEQFF	TGTGCCAGCAGTCCCCGGACTAGCGGCGGCTCCTACAATGAGCAGTTCTTC	TRBD2	TRBV27	TRBJ2-1	NA
CASTPPGGKTQYF	TGTGCCAGCACCCCCCCGGGGGGAAAGACCCAGTACTTC	TRBD2	TRBV9	TRBJ2-5	NA
CAWSPMNTEAFF	TGTGCCTGGAGTCCCATGAACACTGAAGCTTTCTTT	NA	TRBV30	TRBJ1-1	NA
CAWQGQGAGELFF	TGTGCCTGGCAGGGACAGGGTGCCGGGGAGCTGTTTTTT	TRBD1	TRBV30	TRBJ2-2	NA
CASSLFRTSEQETQYF	TGTGCCAGCAGCTTGTTTAGGACTAGCGAGCAAGAGACCCAGTACTTC	TRBD2	TRBV5-6	TRBJ2-5	NA
CASTLLTGGETQYF	TGTGCCAGCACCCTCCTTACGGGAGGAGAGACCCAGTACTTC	TRBD2	TRBV6-1	TRBJ2-5	NA
CASTRDSNTYEQYF	TGTGCCAGCACCCGGGACTCAAATACCTACGAGCAGTACTTC	NA	TRBV6-1	TRBJ2-7	NA
CAWSVRTSGGYEQYF	TGTGCCTGGAGTGTACGGACTAGCGGGGGGTACGAGCAGTACTTC	TRBD2	TRBV30	TRBJ2-7	NA
CASSRWTGRDTEAFF	TGTGCCAGCAGCCGATGGACAGGGAGGGACACTGAAGCTTTCTTT	TRBD1	TRBV11-2	TRBJ1-1	NA
CASSGGQVNQPQHF	TGTGCCAGCAGTGGGGGACAGGTGAATCAGCCCCAGCATTTT	TRBD1	TRBV2	TRBJ1-5	NA
CASSRTGRTDTQYF	TGTGCCAGCAGCCGGACAGGGAGAACAGATACGCAGTATTTT	TRBD1	TRBV5-4	TRBJ2-3	NA
CASSRILGGGNQETQYF	TGTGCCAGCAGCCGCATCCTTGGCGGGGGCAACCAAGAGACCCAGTACTTC	NA	TRBV4-2	TRBJ2-5	NA
CASSDPSRALIYEQYF	TGTGCCAGCAGTGATCCGAGCAGGGCGCTGATCTACGAGCAGTACTTC	NA	TRBV6-1	TRBJ2-7	NA
CASSLDQASGANVLTF	TGTGCCAGCAGTTTAGACCAGGCCTCTGGGGCCAACGTCCTGACTTTC	NA	TRBV28	TRBJ2-6	NA
CASSPSRGTDTQYF	TGTGCCAGCAGCCCCTCCCGGGGAACAGATACGCAGTATTTT	NA	TRBV9	TRBJ2-3	NA
CASSSEGGLQYF	TGTGCCAGCAGTTCCGAGGGGGGGCTGCAGTACTTC	NA	TRBV28	TRBJ2-7	once
CAWSVRGTEAFF	TGTGCCTGGAGTGTACGAGGCACTGAAGCTTTCTTT	NA	TRBV30	TRBJ1-1	NA
CASSLGGVETQYF	TGTGCCAGCAGCTTGGGCGGGGTAGAGACCCAGTACTTC	NA	TRBV5-4	TRBJ2-5	NA
CASTLDRASQPQHF	TGTGCCAGCACTCTGGACAGGGCAAGTCAGCCCCAGCATTTT	TRBD1	TRBV2	TRBJ1-5	few
CASSSRTGAYEQYF	TGTGCCAGCAGCTCAAGGACAGGGGCCTACGAGCAGTACTTC	TRBD1	TRBV7-9	TRBJ2-7	NA
CASSLAGGQALGYTF	TGTGCCAGCAGCTTGGCCGGCGGACAGGCGTTGGGCTACACCTTC	TRBD1	TRBV5-4	TRBJ1-2	NA
CASSSYSYNEQFF	TGTGCCAGCAGCTCCTACAGCTACAATGAGCAGTTCTTC	NA	TRBV11-3	TRBJ2-1	NA
CASSTADRSYGYTF	TGTGCCAGCAGTACCGCCGACAGGTCGTATGGCTACACCTTC	NA	TRBV6-5	TRBJ1-2	NA
CAWSPLREGGYTF	TGTGCCTGGAGTCCTCTGAGGGAAGGTGGCTACACCTTC	NA	TRBV30	TRBJ1-2	NA
CASSLEAGRNTEAFF	TGCGCCAGCAGCTTGGAAGCAGGGCGGAACACTGAAGCTTTCTTT	NA	TRBV5-1	TRBJ1-1	NA
CASSKQGAPGELFF	TGTGCCAGCAGCAAACAGGGGGCGCCCGGGGAGCTGTTTTTT	TRBD1	TRBV6-6	TRBJ2-2	NA
CASSPGQNYEQYF	TGTGCCAGCTCACCGGGACAGAACTACGAGCAGTACTTC	TRBD1	TRBV18	TRBJ2-7	NA
CASSRAAGKLFF	TGTGCCAGCAGTCGGGCCGCGGGAAAACTGTTTTTT	NA	TRBV27	TRBJ1-4	NA
CATSTDPFNQPQHF	TGTGCCACCAGCACAGACCCTTTCAATCAGCCCCAGCATTTT	NA	TRBV19	TRBJ1-5	NA
CASSFRDRHSDTQYF	TGCGCCAGCAGCTTCCGGGACAGGCATTCAGATACGCAGTATTTT	TRBD1	TRBV5-1	TRBJ2-3	NA
CASSLTSGGSTDTQYF	TGCGCCAGCAGCTTGACTAGCGGGGGGTCCACAGATACGCAGTATTTT	TRBD2	TRBV5-1	TRBJ2-3	NA
CASSPVGQERGQETQYF	TGTGCCAGCAGCCCCGTCGGACAGGAAAGGGGACAAGAGACCCAGTACTTC	TRBD1	TRBV5-6	TRBJ2-5	NA
CASRGGRILDNEQFF	TGTGCCAGCAGAGGGGGACGAATACTTGACAATGAGCAGTTCTTC	NA	TRBV6-1	TRBJ2-1	NA
CASSPTGQGGYEQYF	TGTGCCAGCAGCCCGACAGGACAGGGAGGATACGAGCAGTACTTC	TRBD1	TRBV7-2	TRBJ2-7	NA
CASSDGVEDEKLFF	TGTGCCAGCTCCGACGGGGTGGAGGATGAAAAACTGTTTTTT	NA	TRBV18	TRBJ1-4	NA
CASSPGGWAQPQHF	TGTGCCAGCAGTCCGGGGGGCTGGGCTCAGCCCCAGCATTTT	NA	TRBV28	TRBJ1-5	few
CASSLATTRDHYGYTF	TGTGCCAGCAGCTTAGCCACTACCAGGGATCACTATGGCTACACCTTC	NA	TRBV11-2	TRBJ1-2	NA
CASSIRGANTEAFF	TGTGCCAGTAGTATACGGGGGGCCAACACTGAAGCTTTCTTT	NA	TRBV19	TRBJ1-1	NA
CASSLYTGASNTEAFF	TGCGCCAGCAGCTTGTATACAGGGGCTTCGAACACTGAAGCTTTCTTT	TRBD1	TRBV5-1	TRBJ1-1	NA
CAWIPLSGQVYGYTF	TGTGCCTGGATCCCCCTGAGCGGACAGGTCTATGGCTACACCTTC	TRBD1	TRBV30	TRBJ1-2	NA
CATSPEYRAGNTIYF	TGTGCCACCAGCCCTGAGTACAGAGCTGGAAACACCATATATTTT	NA	TRBV15	TRBJ1-3	once